Shown below are 8 T cell receptor beta chains from a single sample sequenced in a study of blood T cell repertoires in COVID-19. This table comes from immunoSEQ multiplex PCR, and its TCRdb copy is limited to in-frame clones, with some not included. Of approximately 240,000 clones in the sample, about 90% were seen once. The sample consisted of PBMCs or T cells enriched from blood (not recorded which). The receptors were gathered from a woman in her 50s in a cohort exposed to, infected with or recovered from COVID-19 (not recorded which).

J is TRBJ1-6 and V is TRBV14; 9 nucleotides agree with TRBD1. V was clipped by 1 base and J by 10 bases; unmatched bases: 8. The V gene's germline CDR1 is SGHDN and CDR2 FVKESK. This CDR3 has 16 residues. CDR3: CASSQVGTGIRSPLHF. CDR3 DNA sequence: TGTGCCAGCAGCCAAGTCGGGACAGGGATACGGTCACCCCTCCACTTT.

CDR3 DNA: TGTGCCAGCAGCTTAACGTCAGGGGGCTCCTACGAGCAGTACTTC. Encoded protein: CASSLTSGGSYEQYF. The chain links TRBV5-6 to TRBJ2-7; 7 bases align to TRBD1. The V gene's germline CDR1 is SGHDT and CDR2 YYEEEE. The trim removed 2 bases at V and 0 bases at J, leaving 5 bases unmatched. This CDR3 comprises 15 residues.

This clone was found a few times. The chain links TRBV10-1 to TRBJ1-1; TRBD1 agrees at 7 bases. Germline CDR1 reads WNHNN; CDR2 reads SYGVQD (reference sequence). The length of the CDR3 is 13 residues. V was pared by 4 bases and J by 4 bases, with 3 bases of the junction left unmatched. The DNA for the CDR3 is TGCGCCAGCAGTGCCCAGGGGGGCACTGAAGCTTTCTTT. Amino acids: CASSAQGGTEAFF.

V is TRBV28 and J is TRBJ1-2; TRBD1 matches 12 bases. Germline trimming cut 1 base from V and 6 bases from J; bases unmatched to any gene: 6. CDR1 is MDHEN and CDR2 is SYDVKM in the germline V gene. The CDR3 sequence is 16 residues long. The CDR3 DNA follows: TGTGCCAGCAGTTTATCCGGGACAGGGGGCCGAAATGGCTACACCTTC. Its translation is CASSLSGTGGRNGYTF.

The rearrangement links TRBV4-3 to TRBJ2-1, with 8 nucleotides matching TRBD2. J lost 5 bases, V lost 0 bases, and 9 bases had no gene match. The germline V gene encodes CDR1 LGHNA and CDR2 YSLEER. The CDR3 runs 17 residues. CDR3 in amino acids: CASSQDLAGGYDNEQFF. The CDR3 nucleotides are TGCGCCAGCAGCCAAGATCTGGCGGGGGGATATGACAATGAGCAGTTCTTC.

The table lists this clone with a count of one. The chain combines TRBV7-3 with TRBJ2-4; TRBD2 matches at 12 bases. V shed 4 bases and J 7 bases; nucleotides not matched to a gene: 2. The CDR3 extends over 14 amino acids. The germline V gene encodes CDR1 SGHTA and CDR2 FQGTGA. The CDR3 nucleotides are TGTGCCAGCAGCTCCGGGACTAGCGGGAACATTCAGTACTTC. Translated, it gives CASSSGTSGNIQYF.

This clone was detected only once. The chain is built from TRBV3-1 (or the pseudogene TRBV3-2) and TRBJ1-6; no firm D call. The CDR3 totals 13 residues. V dropped 0 bases and J dropped 10 bases, with 7 bases sitting between them. Germline V gene data show CDR1 as LGHDT and CDR2 as YNNKEL (reference sequence). As DNA, the CDR3 is TGTGCCAGCAGCCAAGATGCAGGCTCACCCCTCCACTTT. Its protein product is CASSQDAGSPLHF.

The chain employs TRBV11-2 and TRBJ1-4, with 8 bases aligning to TRBD1. V was clipped by 1 base and J by 8 bases; unmatched bases: 3. This CDR3 region has 14 residues. Germline V gene data show CDR1 as SGHAT and CDR2 as FQNNGV. CDR3 sequence (DNA): TGTGCCAGCAGCTTAGGGACAGGGTTAGAAAAACTGTTTTTT. It encodes CASSLGTGLEKLFF. Looking up the rest from reference TRBV11-2 and TRBJ1-4 gives the full variable domain: EAGVAQSPRYKIIEKRQSVAFWCNPISGHATLYWYQQILGQGPKLLIQFQNNGVVDDSQLPKDRFSAERLKGVDSTLKIQPAKLEDSAVYLCASSLGTGLEKLFFGSGTQLSVL.